This T cell receptor beta chain originates from a study of blood T cell repertoires in COVID-19. Germline V gene lookup returns CDR1 SGHTA and CDR2 FQGNSA. The CDR3 covers 16 residues. V lost 2 bases, J lost 5 bases, and 10 bases stayed unmatched. The table came from immunoSEQ multiplex PCR; TCRdb's copy has only in-frame clones and leaves some out. This table has about 400,000 clones, 75% to 90% appearing once. The clonotype originates from a woman aged 55 to 70 with COVID-19, enrolled during active disease. The rearrangement links TRBV7-2 to TRBJ1-1; 8 bases align to TRBD1. What was sequenced was peripheral blood. CDR3 loop: CASSLRQGALRTEAFF. The CDR3, as DNA: TGTGCCAGCAGCTTAAGGCAGGGGGCCCTGCGGACTGAAGCTTTCTTT.